Shown below are 16 T cell receptor beta chains from a single sample sequenced in a study of Graves' ophthalmopathy and Graves' hyperthyroidism. RNA transcripts yielded amplified TCR beta CDR3 regions. A first-round RT-PCR used HTBI primers, followed by a second-round multiplex PCR. From the multiplex PCR reads, TCRdb called clonotypes with MiXCR, one entry per CDR3 protein. The sample consists of some 1.1 million distinct CDR3 sequences, about 35% of them appearing once. The sequencing sample was made of peripheral blood or thyroid tissue (not recorded which). All receptors come from an adult man with Graves' hyperthyroidism.

This clonotype has more than one count but fewer than ten. This chain joins TRBV14 and TRBJ1-1; D uncertain. Looked up from germline, CDR1 is SGHDN and CDR2 is FVKESK. The CDR3 consists of 12 residues. V lost 3 bases and J 8 bases, leaving 10 bases between the germline ends. CDR3 sequence (DNA): TGTGCCAGCAGCCACCATACTCCCGAAGCTTTCTTT. Protein: CASSHHTPEAFF.

CDR3 nucleotide sequence: TGTGCCAGCAGTCTCGGGACAGGGTCCGTAGGAGCTTTCTTT. This sequence encodes CASSLGTGSVGAFF. The chain carries TRBV19 and TRBJ1-1; 9 nucleotides line up with TRBD1. Germline loops: CDR1 LNHDA, CDR2 SQIVND (reference sequence). The CDR3 loop spans 14 amino acids. Germline trimming cut 9 bases from V and 10 bases from J; bases unmatched to any gene: 15.

Remarks on this clonotype: Sequence at one end of the junction differs from germline and may be a read error. The J gene is TRBJ2-2, the V gene TRBV24-1; D unresolved. Germline CDR1 KGHDR, CDR2 SFDVKD. This CDR3 has 14 amino acids. DNA of the CDR3: TGTGCCACCAGTGATCCCACCGGAGTCAATGAGCAGTTCTTT. Translated: CATSDPTGVNEQFF.

The chain employs TRBV14 and TRBJ1-2, with D unclear. The CDR3 is 14 amino acids. The V and J ends lost 4 bases and 8 bases respectively, with 17 bases between them. CDR1 SGHDN and CDR2 FVKESK come from the germline V gene. As DNA, the CDR3 is TGTGCCAGCAGCCCAGACGGACCCTATTCCGGCTACACCTTC. Protein sequence: CASSPDGPYSGYTF.

As for this clonotype: A single base separates this from a much larger clone, so it may be a read error. The rearrangement joins TRBV7-2 to TRBJ1-2; D gene unclear. CDR1 is SGHTA and CDR2 is FQGNSA in the germline V gene. The CDR3 length is 15 residues. The CDR3 loop is CVSSPAPRISNGYTF. The CDR3 DNA is TGTGTCAGCAGCCCGGCTCCCAGGATCTCGAATGGCTACACCTTC.

The chain employs TRBV29-1 and TRBJ2-5, with D maybe TRBD2 (7 bases). From germline, CDR1 is SQVTM and CDR2 ANQGSEA. This CDR3 comprises 18 residues. Trimming removed 5 bases at V and 4 bases at J, with 29 bases between. The CDR3 is CSVSTGLSAWGGGETQYF. The CDR3 DNA reads as TGCAGCGTTTCGACAGGTCTATCGGCTTGGGGGGGAGGAGAGACCCAGTACTTC. The variable domain in full, with the rest retrieved from reference TRBV29-1 and TRBJ2-5, is SAVISQKPSRDICQRGTSLTIQCQVDSQVTMMFWYRQQPGQSLTLIATANQGSEATYESGFVIDKFPISRPNLTFSTLTVSNMSPEDSSIYLCSVSTGLSAWGGGETQYFGPGTRLLVL.

This clonotype was counted a few times. V is TRBV12-3 or TRBV12-4 and J is TRBJ1-1; D may be TRBD1 (5 bases). Trimming removed 2 bases at V and 1 base at J, with 14 bases between. The CDR3 spans 16 residues. The CDR3 region is CASSLNNQGPNTEAFF. In DNA form, the CDR3 reads TGTGCCAGCAGTTTAAACAATCAGGGACCGAACACTGAAGCTTTCTTT.

The V call is TRBV29-1, the J call TRBJ2-5; unclear D gene. Looked up from germline, CDR1 is SQVTM and CDR2 is ANQGSEA. This CDR3 has 9 residues. Trimming cost V 7 bases and J 5 bases, with 5 bases left between them. Here the CDR3 reads CSGVETQYF. CDR3 nucleotide sequence: TGCAGCGGGGTGGAGACCCAGTACTTC.

The sample holds many counts of this clonotype. The V and J genes are TRBV7-7 and TRBJ2-7, with a possible D match to TRBD1 (5 bases). Deletions cut 5 bases from V and 3 bases from J, with 11 bases between. Germline CDR1 and CDR2: SSHAT and FNYEAQ (reference sequence). The CDR3 covers 13 residues. In DNA, the CDR3 is TGTGCCAGCAGCGAAGGGGTCAACTACGAGCAGTACTTC. It is translated as CASSEGVNYEQYF. The variable domain in full, with the rest retrieved from reference TRBV7-7 and TRBJ2-7, is GAGVSQSPRYKVTKRGQDVTLRCDPISSHATLYWYQQALGQGPEFLTYFNYEAQPDKSGLPSDRFSAERPEGSISTLTIQRTEQRDSAMYRCASSEGVNYEQYFGPGTRLTVT.

This clonotype was counted a few times. The chain recombines TRBV2 with TRBJ2-7, with TRBD2 identical over 9 bases. With 8 bases clipped from V and 3 bases from J, the junction kept 5 bases outside the gene matches. Germline CDR1 SNHLY, CDR2 FYNNEI. This CDR3 contains 13 residues. The DNA of the CDR3 is TGTGCCAGCGTGAGGACTAGCGACTACGAGCAGTACTTC. It specifies CASVRTSDYEQYF.

This clonotype has a handful of counts. V gene TRBV20-1 combines with J gene TRBJ2-7; a possible D gene is TRBD1 (5 bases). The germline V gene has CDR1 DFQATT and CDR2 SNEGSKA (reference sequence). The CDR3 runs to 15 residues. Trimming took off 0 bases at V and 1 base at J, with 13 bases between the two ends. For the CDR3, the DNA is TGCAGTGCTAGAGAGGGGTGGGCAGGGTCCTACGAGCAGTACTTC. It yields the protein CSAREGWAGSYEQYF.

This clonotype was observed at least ten times. The rearrangement links TRBV4-3 to TRBJ2-7, with D unresolved. CDR1 and CDR2 (germline): LGHNA, YSLEER. The CDR3 runs 14 residues. Trimming cost V 0 bases and J 3 bases, with 9 bases left between them. The CDR3: CASSQDVGLYEQYF. The DNA of the CDR3 is TGCGCCAGCAGCCAAGATGTTGGCCTCTACGAGCAGTACTTC.

CDR3 loop: CASSLFPRGGKSEAFF. The CDR3 DNA follows: TGTGCCAGCAGCTTATTCCCGCGGGGGGGGAAGTCTGAAGCTTTCTTT. The chain employs TRBV11-1 and TRBJ1-1; TRBD1 is a possible D gene (5 bases). Germline values: CDR1 SGHAT, CDR2 FQDESV (reference sequence). V was clipped by 2 bases and J by 6 bases, with 19 bases between them. There are 16 residues in the CDR3. The full variable domain, its missing parts supplied by reference TRBV11-1 and TRBJ1-1, is EAEVAQSPRYKITEKSQAVAFWCDPISGHATLYWYRQILGQGPELLVQFQDESVVDDSQLPKDRFSAERLKGVDSTLKIQPAELGDSAMYLCASSLFPRGGKSEAFFGQGTRLTVV.

This clonotype appeared many times. This chain connects TRBV20-1 to TRBJ1-1; TRBD1 matches at 9 bases. The CDR3 is 12 amino acids. After removal of 2 bases from V and 10 bases from J, the junction contained 5 bases not matched to a gene. Germline V gene lookup returns CDR1 DFQATT and CDR2 SNEGSKA (reference sequence). This chain's CDR3 is CSARTGGKVAFF. The CDR3 DNA reads TGCAGTGCTAGAACAGGGGGCAAAGTAGCTTTCTTT.

The chain is built from TRBV29-1 and TRBJ2-2, with TRBD2 identical over 7 bases. CDR1 and CDR2 from the germline V gene are SQVTM and ANQGSEA. The CDR3 extends over 12 amino acids. The CDR3 DNA reads TGCTCCGTAGATTCGGGAGGAGGGGAGCTGTTTTTT. Its protein is CSVDSGGGELFF.

The chain joins TRBV6-5 to TRBJ1-6, with D unclear. V was clipped by 4 bases and J by 0 bases, with 19 bases between them. This CDR3 is built from 19 residues. Germline-derived CDR1 and CDR2 are MNHEY and SVGAGI. The CDR3 region has the DNA TGTGCCAGCAGTTTATCCCCTTGGACGGCGAGCTCCTATAATTCACCCCTCCACTTT. Encoded protein: CASSLSPWTASSYNSPLHF.